These 15 T cell receptor beta chains share one sample of origin, sequenced in a study of vaccination and CD4 T cells after COVID-19. No antigens are known for them. Treatment meaning: roughly 10-day PBMC culture with coronavirus spike peptide pools or control peptides (ViraFEST assay). The Oncomine TCR Beta short-read assay generated sequence data from the DNA of cultured CD4+ T cells. TCRdb recomputed calls from the PCR reads with MiXCR, one row per CDR3 protein. The sample records over 10,000 distinct CDR3 sequences, around half being singletons. The sequenced sample was CD4+ T cells from blood, cultured in vitro. The receptors stem from a human donor who had recovered from COVID-19.

The chain carries TRBV12-3 or TRBV12-4 and TRBJ1-3; D call uncertain. CDR3 length equals 12 residues. The V gene lost 2 bases and the J gene lost 6 bases, with 5 bases spanning the gap. The CDR3 spells CASSLFENTIYF. CDR3 DNA sequence: TGTGCCAGCAGTTTATTCGAAAACACCATATATTTT.

This chain connects TRBV6-2 or TRBV6-3 to TRBJ1-5; 10 nucleotides align to TRBD1. Germline-derived CDR1 and CDR2 are MNHEY and SVGEGT. V lost 6 bases and J lost 2; bases outside the gene matches: 1. The CDR3 extends over 14 amino acids. CDR3 DNA: TGTGCCAGCAGAGGGACAGGGGGCAATCAGCCCCAGCATTTT. Its protein is CASRGTGGNQPQHF.

The gene calls are TRBV6-5 and TRBJ1-2; 9 bases line up with TRBD1. From germline, CDR1 is MNHEY and CDR2 SVGAGI. CDR3 length: 17 residues. V lost 3 bases and J lost 2; bases outside the gene matches: 10. CDR3 protein: CASSYRVTTGGNYGYTF. Written as DNA, the CDR3 is TGTGCCAGCAGTTATAGGGTAACGACAGGGGGGAACTATGGCTACACCTTC.

This clonotype occurred a few times. The V and J genes are TRBV20-1 and TRBJ2-5, with a possible D match to TRBD2 (5 bases). Germline V gives CDR1 DFQATT, CDR2 SNEGSKA (reference sequence). This CDR3 has 13 residues. Trimming left V 0 bases short and J 4 bases short, with 9 bases between. DNA for the CDR3: TGCAGTGCTAGAGAGACGGGGAGAGAGACCCAGTACTTC. This encodes CSARETGRETQYF.

The rearrangement joins TRBV27 to TRBJ2-3, with TRBD1 matching 12 bases. Germline-derived CDR1 and CDR2 are MNHEY and SMNVEV (reference sequence). After removal of 5 bases from V and 6 bases from J, the junction contained 9 bases not matched to a gene. The CDR3 loop spans 16 amino acids. The CDR3 reads CASSVPGQGARDTQYF. CDR3 DNA sequence: TGTGCCAGCAGTGTTCCGGGACAGGGGGCCCGGGATACGCAGTATTTT.

V gene TRBV28 combines with J gene TRBJ1-2; 7 bases map to TRBD1. Looked up from germline, CDR1 is MDHEN and CDR2 is SYDVKM. The CDR3 spans 14 residues. After removal of 7 bases from V and 3 bases from J, the junction contained 8 bases not matched to a gene. Written as DNA, the CDR3 is TGTGCCAGCACCCGGGACAGAACCTACTATGGCTACACCTTC. Translation: CASTRDRTYYGYTF.

V is TRBV6-5 and J is TRBJ1-1; TRBD1 agrees at 7 bases. After removal of 2 bases from V and 3 bases from J, the junction contained 6 bases not matched to a gene. This CDR3 has 15 residues. CDR1 and CDR2 from the germline V gene are MNHEY and SVGAGI. The CDR3 region is CASSYRGRGDTEAFF. The CDR3 bases are TGTGCCAGCAGTTACAGGGGGCGGGGGGACACTGAAGCTTTCTTT.

Regarding this clonotype: One end of the junction varies from germline; a read error may be responsible. The J gene is TRBJ1-4, the V gene TRBV5-8; TRBD1 agrees at 9 bases. Germline CDR1 SGHTS, CDR2 YDEGEE. This CDR3 has 13 amino acids. For the CDR3, the DNA is TGTGCCAGCAGCCCCTCTTATATCGGGACAGGGCCTTTT. Translated: CASSPSYIGTGPF.

V and J are TRBV11-1 and TRBJ2-5; D ambiguous. V was trimmed by 0 bases and J by 2 bases, leaving 7 bases between them. The CDR3 is 14 residues long. CDR1 and CDR2 from the germline V gene are SGHAT and FQDESV (reference sequence). Here the CDR3 reads CASSLAWQQETQYF. CDR3 nucleotide sequence: TGTGCCAGCAGCTTAGCCTGGCAGCAAGAGACCCAGTACTTC. Full variable domain (rest looked up from reference TRBV11-1 and TRBJ2-5): EAEVAQSPRYKITEKSQAVAFWCDPISGHATLYWYRQILGQGPELLVQFQDESVVDDSQLPKDRFSAERLKGVDSTLKIQPAELGDSAMYLCASSLAWQQETQYFGPGTRLLVL.

This clonotype occurred a few times. The chain joins TRBV7-6 to TRBJ1-5, with 8 bases that match TRBD1. This CDR3 is 15 amino acids long. J gave up 3 bases and V 5 bases, and 6 bases lay outside the gene matches. From germline, CDR1 is SGHVS and CDR2 FNYEAQ. This CDR3 reads CASSADRENNQPQHF. CDR3 nucleotide sequence: TGTGCCAGCAGCGCGGACAGGGAGAACAATCAGCCCCAGCATTTT.

V is TRBV10-3 and J is TRBJ2-3, with no clear D. Germline CDR1 is ENHRY and CDR2 is SYGVKD. CDR3 length: 15 amino acids. The germline V and J ends were trimmed by 2 bases and 1 base, with 10 bases remaining between them. DNA of the CDR3: TGTGCCATCAGTGAGCCGACATCGGGCACAGATACGCAGTATTTT. It translates to CAISEPTSGTDTQYF.

V is TRBV7-3 and J is TRBJ2-1, with TRBD2 matching over 7 bases. The CDR3 spans 14 residues. Looked up from germline, CDR1 is SGHTA and CDR2 is FQGTGA. After removal of 2 bases from V and 7 bases from J, the junction contained 5 bases not matched to a gene. The CDR3 DNA reads as TGTGCCAGCAGCTTAGGGCGGGAGACGAATGAGCAGTTCTTC. It is translated as CASSLGRETNEQFF.

This clonotype was observed a handful of times. The chain is built from TRBV7-6 and TRBJ2-5, with 7 bases matching TRBD2. Germline CDR1 SGHVS, CDR2 FNYEAQ. This CDR3 comprises 16 residues. Germline trimming cut 6 bases from V and 4 bases from J; bases unmatched to any gene: 14. CDR3 loop: CASRDPLREQRETQYF. The CDR3 bases are TGTGCCAGCAGGGACCCTCTGCGGGAGCAGAGAGAGACCCAGTACTTC.

This sequence joins TRBV24-1 and TRBJ2-2, with TRBD1 as a possible D gene (5 bases). Trimming stripped 0 bases from V and 4 bases from J, with 11 bases between. The CDR3 is 16 residues long. Germline lookup yields CDR1 KGHDR and CDR2 SFDVKD. Written as DNA, the CDR3 is TGTGCCACCAGTGATTTGCAGGGCCCGGGCACCGGGGAGCTGTTTTTT. Translated: CATSDLQGPGTGELFF.

This clonotype appeared a few times. This rearrangement joins TRBV20-1 to TRBJ1-2; D unclear. The V end lost 3 bases, the J end lost 3 bases, and 14 bases lay between the germline ends. This CDR3 is built from 14 residues. CDR1 and CDR2 (germline): DFQATT, SNEGSKA (reference sequence). The CDR3 loop reads CSARGLRLDYGYTF. The DNA for the CDR3 is TGCAGTGCTAGGGGATTGAGGTTGGACTATGGCTACACCTTC.